The sequence of this TCR beta chain was determined in a study of OX40 agonist ivuxolimab in advanced cancers. Profiled with immunoSEQ multiplex PCR; TCRdb holds only in-frame clones, not every one. The sample lists approximately 160,000 clones, 90% to 95% seen once, with 0.3% to 0.35% in the top ten. Trimming shortened V by 4 bases and J by 8 bases, and 9 bases separated the two germline ends. This CDR3 is built from 11 residues. Germline V gene sequence: CDR1 SQVTM, CDR2 ANQGSEA. The sample here was CD4+ or CD8+ T cells sorted from blood, taken in a trial of the OX40 agonist ivuxolimab. V is TRBV29-1 and J is TRBJ2-1; D assignment may be TRBD1 or TRBD2 (5 bases each). The receptor comes from an adult with an advanced solid tumor such as melanoma, head and neck, liver or kidney cancer. The CDR3 DNA reads TGCAGCGTTGTGCAGGGACATGAGCAGTTCTTC. Protein product: CSVVQGHEQFF.